The source of this T cell receptor (beta chain) is a study of Tregs in tolerant kidney transplant recipients. Libraries were prepared by immunoSEQ multiplex PCR; TCRdb keeps only in-frame clonotypes and omits some of them. Found here are 30,000 to 40,000 clones; the top ten clones hold approximately 1.9%. Recipients received nonmyeloablative bone marrow transplants from related graft donors, with transient mixed chimerism. Unstimulated regulatory T cells (CD4+CD25+CD127-), CD4+CD25- non-regulatory cells, CD4 and CD8 cells were FACS-sorted from thawed PBMCs. Points from the study as a whole: No direct test of biological reproducibility was done here. Nucleotide sequences could not be compared across some patients' samples due to primer changes. Tregs expanded with activated donor B cells seemed most donor-specific.

A remark on this clone: Its target is not known. The read finishes 3 residues shy of the CDR3 end, and the germline J gene is used to complete it.

CDR3 length equals 14 residues. Germline V CDR1 and CDR2: DFQATT, SNEGSKA (reference sequence). Trimming cost V 6 bases and J 3 bases, with 14 bases left between them. This clonotype was obtained from a human patient who received a combined kidney and bone marrow transplant. The graft donor may account for some of the T cells. The genes are TRBV20-1 and TRBJ2-2; no clear D gene. The source was CD4+ T cells from blood (PBMCs), collected 24 months after the transplant. CDR3 protein: CSAYATGYTGELFF. CDR3 DNA (partial): TGCAGTGCCTATGCGACTGGTTACACCGGGGAG.